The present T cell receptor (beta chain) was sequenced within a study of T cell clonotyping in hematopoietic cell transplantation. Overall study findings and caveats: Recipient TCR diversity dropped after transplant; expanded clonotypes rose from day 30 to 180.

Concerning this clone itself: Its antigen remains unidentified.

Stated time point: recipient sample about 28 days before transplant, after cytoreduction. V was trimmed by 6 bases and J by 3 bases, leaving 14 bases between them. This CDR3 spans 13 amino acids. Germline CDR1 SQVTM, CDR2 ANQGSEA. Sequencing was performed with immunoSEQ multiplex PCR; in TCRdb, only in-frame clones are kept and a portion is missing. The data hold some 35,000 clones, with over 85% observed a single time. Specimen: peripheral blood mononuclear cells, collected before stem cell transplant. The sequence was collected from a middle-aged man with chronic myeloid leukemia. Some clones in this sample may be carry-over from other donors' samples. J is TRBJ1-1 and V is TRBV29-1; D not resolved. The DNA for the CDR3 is TGCAGCGTCGTATCGCAATCGTACACTGAAGCTTTCTTT. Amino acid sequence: CSVVSQSYTEAFF.